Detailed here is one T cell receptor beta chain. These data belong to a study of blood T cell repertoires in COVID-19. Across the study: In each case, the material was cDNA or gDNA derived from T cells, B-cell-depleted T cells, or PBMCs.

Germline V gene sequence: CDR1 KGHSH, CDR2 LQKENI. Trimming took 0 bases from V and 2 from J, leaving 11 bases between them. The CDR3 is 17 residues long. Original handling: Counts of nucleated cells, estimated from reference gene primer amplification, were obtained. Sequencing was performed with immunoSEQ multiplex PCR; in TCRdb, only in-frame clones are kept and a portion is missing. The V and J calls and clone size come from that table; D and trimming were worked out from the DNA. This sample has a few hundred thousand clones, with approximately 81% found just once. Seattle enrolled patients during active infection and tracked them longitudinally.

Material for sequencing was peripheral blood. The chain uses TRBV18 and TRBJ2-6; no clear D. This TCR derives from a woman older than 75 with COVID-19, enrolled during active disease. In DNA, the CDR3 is TGTGCCAGCTCACCACCGTCAGTGGGCACTGGGGCCAACGTCCTGACTTTC. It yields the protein CASSPPSVGTGANVLTF.